The 4 T cell receptor beta chains given below trace back to one sample, sequenced in a study of blood T cells in healthy people across ages. Primers used in a second PCR of roughly 7 to 12 cycles were a sample-barcoded 5' primer and a J-beta primer mix. TCRdb used MiXCR to reprocess the 5' RACE reads, holding one entry per CDR3 protein. The sample includes around 1.5 million distinct CDR3 sequences, approximately 59% seen only once; the top ten take 5.5% to 8%. The sequencing sample was made of blood. The source of these receptors is a man between 18 and 29 years old in good health.

This clonotype has more than one count but fewer than ten. V and J are TRBV11-2 and TRBJ2-1; TRBD2 aligns across 13 bases. V shed 1 base, J shed 8 bases, and the junction held 8 bases outside the gene matches. The CDR3 runs to 17 residues. The germline V gene has CDR1 SGHAT and CDR2 FQNNGV. DNA of the CDR3: TGTGCCAGCAGCTTAGTCCGACTAGCGGGGGGTGGCGATGAGCAGTTCTTC. Encoded protein: CASSLVRLAGGGDEQFF.

The gene calls are TRBV3-1 and TRBJ2-5; 8 bases are shared with TRBD1. From germline, CDR1 is LGHDT and CDR2 YNNKEL (reference sequence). The CDR3 spans 15 residues. V lost 5 bases, J lost 4 bases, and 9 bases stayed unmatched. In DNA form, the CDR3 reads TGTGCCAGCAGCGTCCGACAGGGGATCGGAGAGACCCAGTACTTC. Residues: CASSVRQGIGETQYF.

The chain joins TRBV20-1 to TRBJ2-7; 9 bases are a match to TRBD2. CDR1 is DFQATT and CDR2 is SNEGSKA in the germline V gene (reference sequence). Trimming cost V 1 base and J 6 bases; bases outside gene matches: 7. The CDR3 runs 14 residues. The chain's CDR3 is CSARGERGAPEQYF. The CDR3 nucleotides are TGCAGTGCTAGAGGCGAGCGGGGGGCCCCCGAGCAGTACTTC.

This chain uses TRBV5-3 with TRBJ2-1; 9 bases fit TRBD2. TRBV5-3 is assigned to the ORF class and has an uncertain function. After removal of 1 base from V and 0 bases from J, the junction contained 8 bases not matched to a gene. There are 18 residues in the CDR3. This CDR3 is CARSLTGPTSGSYNEQFF. In nucleotides, the CDR3 is TGTGCCAGAAGCTTGACGGGCCCGACTAGCGGCTCCTACAATGAGCAGTTCTTC.